The 26 T cell receptor beta chains below were found in one sample sequenced in a study of spatial heterogeneity in lung cancer. From the 5' RACE reads, TCRdb called clonotypes with MiXCR, one entry per CDR3 protein. The profile shows roughly 70,000 distinct CDR3 sequences, over 7% of them singletons. This sample's time point: blood at routine non-recurrence follow-up after resection. The sample was PBMCs, taken at follow-up. Source of these receptors: a female donor with early-stage non-small cell lung cancer.

This clonotype has at least ten counts. DNA for the CDR3: TGTGCCAGCAGCTTGTCTAGCGGGCCTGGAGAGCAGTACTTC. This sequence encodes CASSLSSGPGEQYF. The chain joins TRBV7-9 to TRBJ2-7, with 8 bases identical to TRBD2. After removal of 3 bases from V and 7 bases from J, the junction contained 8 bases not matched to a gene. The length of the CDR3 is 14 residues. CDR1 is SEHNR, CDR2 FQNEAQ, per germline (reference sequence).

This clonotype occurred many times. The V and J genes are TRBV10-3 and TRBJ2-1; 10 bases agree with TRBD2. The V segment lost 10 bases and the J segment 5 bases; nucleotides outside the gene matches: 8. The CDR3 runs 14 residues. Germline V gene lookup returns CDR1 ENHRY and CDR2 SYGVKD. The CDR3 bases are TGTGCCACCTTCGCCGGGACTAGCGACAATGAGCAGTTCTTC. The encoded protein is CATFAGTSDNEQFF.

For this clonotype: This may be a read error: a much more frequent sequence differs by one nucleotide. The rearrangement uses TRBV6-5 and TRBJ2-3; tentatively, D is TRBD2 (6 bases). The CDR3 sequence is 15 residues long. CDR1 is MNHEY, CDR2 SVGAGI, per germline. CDR3 in DNA: TGTGTCAGCAACTCCGGCAGGGAGGTAACAGATACGCAGTATTTT. It is translated as CVSNSGREVTDTQYF.

This clonotype was detected many times. The genes are TRBV10-3 and TRBJ2-1; D unclear. The CDR3 contains 12 residues. Germline values: CDR1 ENHRY, CDR2 SYGVKD. Trimming pared 0 bases from V and 7 bases from J, leaving 4 bases between. In DNA, the CDR3 is TGTGCCATCAGTGAGTCCTTGAATGAGCAGTTCTTC. As protein: CAISESLNEQFF.

This clonotype was observed at least ten times. This sequence joins TRBV5-6 and TRBJ2-7; D ambiguous. Trimming removed 1 base from V and 9 bases from J, with 14 bases in between. The CDR3 consists of 13 residues. Germline V gene data show CDR1 as SGHDT and CDR2 as YYEEEE. DNA for the CDR3: TGTGCCAGCAGCTTGAGTCGGATTGGTGGGCAGTACTTC. Its protein is CASSLSRIGGQYF.

This clonotype came up many times. The chain joins TRBV9 to TRBJ2-1, with TRBD1 matching 10 bases. The J segment lost 1 base and the V segment lost 0 bases, leaving 1 base of the junction unmatched. The CDR3 spans 16 residues. CDR1 and CDR2 from the germline V gene are SGDLS and YYNGEE. The CDR3 reads CASSVGGQGSYNEQFF. As DNA, the CDR3 is TGTGCCAGCAGCGTAGGGGGACAGGGGTCCTACAATGAGCAGTTCTTC.

This clonotype was observed at least ten times. This chain uses TRBV7-2 with TRBJ2-2, with a weak D call TRBD2 (5 bases). V lost 5 bases to trimming and J lost 2 bases, with 15 bases between them. Per the germline V gene, CDR1 is SGHTA and CDR2 is FQGNSA. This CDR3 spans 16 amino acids. This chain's CDR3 is CASSLIGGPNTGELFF. The CDR3 nucleotides read TGTGCCAGCAGCCTGATTGGCGGGCCCAACACCGGGGAGCTGTTTTTT.

The rearrangement links TRBV5-1 to TRBJ2-1, with TRBD2 identical over 7 bases. The CDR3 length is 14 residues. V lost 0 bases to trimming and J lost 10 bases; unmatched junction nucleotides: 7. Germline V gene data show CDR1 as SGHRS and CDR2 as YFSETQ. The CDR3 reads CASSLVAGAREQFF. The CDR3 region has the DNA TGCGCCAGCAGCTTGGTTGCGGGAGCCCGCGAGCAGTTCTTC. The whole variable domain, filled in from reference TRBV5-1 and TRBJ2-1, reads KAGVTQTPRYLIKTRGQQVTLSCSPISGHRSVSWYQQTPGQGLQFLFEYFSETQRNKGNFPGRFSGRQFSNSRSEMNVSTLELGDSALYLCASSLVAGAREQFFGPGTRLTVL.

This clonotype was seen more than once but under ten times. This rearrangement joins TRBV5-1 to TRBJ1-4, with D tentatively TRBD1 (5 bases). Between the trimmed V and J ends, which lost 0 bases and 3 bases, there was a span of 12 bases. The CDR3 is 16 residues long. From germline, CDR1 is SGHRS and CDR2 YFSETQ. CDR3 bases: TGCGCCAGCAGCTTGGCCCCGGACAAAGCTAATGAAAAACTGTTTTTT. This gives the protein CASSLAPDKANEKLFF.

At least ten counts were recorded for this clonotype. The chain joins TRBV6-1 to TRBJ2-7; D might be TRBD1 or TRBD2, each matching 5 bases. CDR3 length: 13 residues. The ends were cut back, 5 bases at V and 3 bases at J, with 11 bases in the middle. The germline CDR1 and CDR2 sequences are MNHNS and SASEGT. Here the CDR3 DNA reads TGTGCCAGCAGTCCGGGACCTTACTACGAGCAGTACTTC. Its translation is CASSPGPYYEQYF.

This clonotype was counted between two and nine times. V gene TRBV5-1 combines with J gene TRBJ2-3; 7 nucleotides line up with TRBD2. The CDR3 runs 16 residues. Germline V CDR1 and CDR2: SGHRS, YFSETQ. With 0 bases clipped from V and 0 bases from J, the junction kept 4 bases outside the gene matches. In DNA, the CDR3 is TGCGCCAGCAGCTTGGGGTTGCGGGGGAGCACAGATACGCAGTATTTT. Translating it yields CASSLGLRGSTDTQYF.

This clonotype was seen only a few times. The rearrangement joins TRBV10-2 to TRBJ2-7; the D gene could be TRBD1 or TRBD2 (6 bases each). The germline V gene has CDR1 WSHSY and CDR2 SAAADI. Trimming cost V 7 bases and J 6 bases, with 19 bases left between them. The CDR3 is made up of 14 amino acids. CDR3 DNA: TGCGCCAGCATGGGGGGCGGTGGATCTTCCGAGCAGTACTTC. It encodes CASMGGGGSSEQYF.

This clonotype came up many times. V and J are TRBV10-3 and TRBJ2-7; 7 bases are a match to TRBD1. Per germline, CDR1 ENHRY and CDR2 SYGVKD. The V gene end was trimmed by 7 bases and the J gene end by 4 bases; junction bases not matched to a gene: 16. The CDR3 has 16 residues. CDR3 in DNA: TGTGCCATCAAAGGCCCCGCAAACCGGGACAGTTACGAGCAGTACTTC. Protein sequence: CAIKGPANRDSYEQYF.

This clonotype was found many times. CDR3 amino acids: CATSRARQETQYF. The CDR3 coding sequence is TGTGCCACCAGCAGAGCCCGCCAAGAGACCCAGTACTTC. This chain uses TRBV15 with TRBJ2-5; D remains ambiguous. The CDR3 contains 13 residues. Germline V gene lookup returns CDR1 LNHNV and CDR2 YYDKDF (reference sequence). Trimming shortened V by 1 base and J by 1 base, and 4 bases separated the two germline ends.

This clonotype was seen at least ten times. CDR3 nucleotides: TGCAGCGTGCCTGACACCAGCGGGGAGACCCAGTACTTC. As protein: CSVPDTSGETQYF. This chain links TRBV29-1 with TRBJ2-5; possibly TRBD2 for D (6 bases). V shed 6 bases and J shed 5 bases, with 16 bases lying between them. The length of the CDR3 is 13 residues. Looked up from germline, CDR1 is SQVTM and CDR2 is ANQGSEA.

This clonotype was recorded at least ten times. This chain connects TRBV7-2 to TRBJ2-3; unclear D gene. Germline V gene lookup returns CDR1 SGHTA and CDR2 FQGNSA. CDR3 length: 13 residues. Trimming removed 5 bases from V and 9 bases from J, with 15 bases in between. In DNA form, the CDR3 reads TGTGCCAGCAGCCCCACCCCCCGGAACACGCAGTATTTT. Amino acid sequence: CASSPTPRNTQYF.

This clonotype was detected ten times or more. This chain joins TRBV19 and TRBJ2-1; TRBD2 matches 12 bases. The CDR3 has 16 residues. V was clipped by 6 bases and J by 2 bases; unmatched bases: 5. Germline CDR1 reads LNHDA; CDR2 reads SQIVND (reference sequence). CDR3 sequence (DNA): TGTGCCAGTAGACTAGCGGGAGGTCAACCCTACAATGAGCAGTTCTTC. Protein: CASRLAGGQPYNEQFF.

There are many counts of this clonotype. Germline and junction disagree at one end, which may indicate a read error. V gene TRBV16 combines with J gene TRBJ1-2; maybe TRBD1 (5 bases). From germline, CDR1 is KGHSY and CDR2 FQNENV. There are 14 residues in the CDR3. This CDR3 is CASSLHAIGQGSTF. Written as DNA, the CDR3 is TGTGCCAGCAGCCTCCACGCTATAGGGCAGGGCTCCACCTTC.

Details on this clonotype: The junction departs from germline at one end; a sequencing error may be responsible. The chain links TRBV18 to TRBJ2-5; tentatively, D is TRBD1 (5 bases). Germline V gives CDR1 KGHSH, CDR2 LQKENI. The CDR3 length is 13 residues. CDR3 nucleotides: TGTGCCAGCTCACCCACGACAGCAGTGACCCAGCACTTC. Its translation is CASSPTTAVTQHF.

This clonotype was found many times. The CDR3 coding sequence is TGTGCCAGCAGCCAAGCAGAGGACAGCTCTGGAAACACCATATATTTT. It encodes CASSQAEDSSGNTIYF. This chain uses TRBV4-2 with TRBJ1-3; D is possibly TRBD1 (6 bases). The germline gives CDR1 LGHNA, CDR2 YNFKEQ. V dropped 1 base and J dropped 0 bases, with 10 bases sitting between them. The CDR3 has 16 residues.

This clonotype was detected ten times or more. The chain carries TRBV6-5 and TRBJ2-7; D gene uncertain. CDR1 is MNHEY and CDR2 is SVGAGI in the germline V gene. The V end lost 7 bases, the J end lost 7 bases, and 11 bases lay between the germline ends. The CDR3 is made up of 11 amino acids. The CDR3 loop is CASNDLGEQYF. Written as DNA, the CDR3 is TGTGCCAGCAACGACTTGGGAGAGCAGTACTTC.

This clonotype came up many times. V usage is TRBV28 and J usage is TRBJ2-7; D is unclear. Trimming took off 7 bases at V and 0 bases at J, with 16 bases between the two ends. The germline V gene has CDR1 MDHEN and CDR2 SYDVKM. This CDR3 has 15 amino acids. CDR3 sequence reads: CASIPQEGSSYEQYF. CDR3 bases: TGTGCCAGCATCCCCCAGGAAGGTAGCTCCTACGAGCAGTACTTC. Drawing the rest from reference TRBV28 and TRBJ2-7, the complete variable domain is DVKVTQSSRYLVKRTGEKVFLECVQDMDHENMFWYRQDPGLGLRLIYFSYDVKMKEKGDIPEGYSVSREKKERFSLILESASTNQTSMYLCASIPQEGSSYEQYFGPGTRLTVT.

This clonotype was seen ten or more times. The chain links TRBV6-6 to TRBJ2-7; 10 nucleotides match TRBD2. The V and J ends lost 7 bases and 2 bases, in that order; junction bases with no gene match: 11. Germline V gene lookup returns CDR1 MNHNY and CDR2 SVGAGI (reference sequence). The CDR3 covers 16 residues. CDR3 in DNA: TGTGCCAGCAATGACCTCGGGACTAGCGAAACCTACGAGCAGTACTTC. Its translation is CASNDLGTSETYEQYF.

This clonotype occurred many times. The rearrangement uses TRBV7-2 and TRBJ2-1; TRBD2 might be the D (6 bases). The CDR3 spans 15 residues. Trimming pared 4 bases from V and 2 bases from J, leaving 12 bases between. The germline gives CDR1 SGHTA, CDR2 FQGNSA. The CDR3 nucleotides read TGTGCCAGCAGCTCAGGGACTGCCACCTACAATGAGCAGTTCTTC. Translation: CASSSGTATYNEQFF.

This clonotype was observed many times. The chain is built from TRBV12-3 or TRBV12-4 and TRBJ1-5; TRBD1 aligns across 8 bases. This CDR3 is 15 amino acids long. With 6 bases clipped from V and 1 base from J, the junction kept 5 bases outside the gene matches. The CDR3 sequence: CASREQGESNQPQHF. CDR3 DNA: TGTGCCAGCAGGGAACAGGGGGAGAGCAATCAGCCCCAGCATTTT.

This clonotype occurred a few times. The chain joins TRBV7-3 to TRBJ2-7; 7 nucleotides line up with TRBD2. The CDR3 has 15 amino acids. Trimming took 2 bases from V and 3 from J; bases not matched to a gene: 7. Germline V CDR1 and CDR2: SGHTA, FQGTGA. Here the CDR3 reads CASSLFSGPNYEQYF. The CDR3, as DNA: TGTGCCAGCAGCTTATTTAGCGGGCCTAACTACGAGCAGTACTTC.